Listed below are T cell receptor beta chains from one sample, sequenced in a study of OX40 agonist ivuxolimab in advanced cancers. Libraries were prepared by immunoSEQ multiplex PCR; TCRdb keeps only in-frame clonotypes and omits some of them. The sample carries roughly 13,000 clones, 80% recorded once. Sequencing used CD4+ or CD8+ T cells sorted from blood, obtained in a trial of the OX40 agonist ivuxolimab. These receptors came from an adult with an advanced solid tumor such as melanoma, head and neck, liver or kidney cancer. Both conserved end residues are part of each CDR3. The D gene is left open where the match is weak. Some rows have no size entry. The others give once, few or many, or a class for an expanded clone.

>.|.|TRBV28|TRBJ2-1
CASSPGMDNEQFF
TGTGCCAGCAGTCCCGGAATGGACAATGAGCAGTTCTTC
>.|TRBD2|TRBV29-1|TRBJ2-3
CSVGAGVTDTQYF
TGCAGCGTTGGGGCGGGAGTCACAGATACGCAGTATTTT
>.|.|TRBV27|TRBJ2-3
CASSFGYSTDTQYF
TGTGCCAGCAGTTTCGGTTATTCTACAGATACGCAGTATTTT
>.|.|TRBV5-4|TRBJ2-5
CASSFLGGDLETQYF
TGTGCCAGCAGCTTCCTAGGAGGGGATCTTGAGACCCAGTACTTC
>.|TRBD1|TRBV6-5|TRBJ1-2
CASNHASGQNYGYTF
TGTGCCAGCAATCACGCCTCGGGACAGAACTATGGCTACACCTTC
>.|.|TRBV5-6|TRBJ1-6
CASSLGNSPLHF
TGTGCCAGCAGCTTAGGAAATTCACCCCTCCACTTT
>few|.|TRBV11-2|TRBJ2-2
CASSSERPGELFF
TGTGCCAGCAGCTCAGAGCGACCCGGGGAGCTGTTTTTT
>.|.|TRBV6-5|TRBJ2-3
CASSYSQGLPDTQYF
TGTGCCAGCAGTTACAGCCAGGGGTTGCCAGATACGCAGTATTTT
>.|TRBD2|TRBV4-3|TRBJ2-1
CASSQREREGLHEQFF
TGCGCCAGCAGCCAAAGAGAGCGGGAGGGACTCCATGAGCAGTTCTTC
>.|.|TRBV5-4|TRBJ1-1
CASSFAMGENTEAFF
TGTGCCAGCAGCTTCGCCATGGGGGAGAACACTGAAGCTTTCTTT
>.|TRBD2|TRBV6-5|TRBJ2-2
CASRAGGPDTGELFF
TGTGCCAGCAGGGCGGGAGGGCCCGACACCGGGGAGCTGTTTTTT
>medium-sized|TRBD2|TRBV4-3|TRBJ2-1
CASSQDLNRGSSYNEQFF
TGCGCCAGCAGCCAAGATTTGAACCGCGGGAGCTCCTACAATGAGCAGTTCTTC
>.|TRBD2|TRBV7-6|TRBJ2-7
CASSKTSGSPYEQYF
TGTGCCAGCAGCAAAACTAGCGGGTCACCCTACGAGCAGTACTTC
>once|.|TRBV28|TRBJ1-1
CASRQTGGTEAFF
TGTGCCAGCAGACAGACAGGCGGCACTGAAGCTTTCTTT
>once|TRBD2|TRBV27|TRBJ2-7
CASSLGTSGASEQYF
TGTGCCAGCAGTTTGGGGACTAGCGGGGCGAGTGAGCAGTACTTC
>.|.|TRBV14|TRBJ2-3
CASSQSRQAYSTDTQYF
TGTGCCAGCAGCCAATCTCGCCAGGCTTATAGCACAGATACGCAGTATTTT
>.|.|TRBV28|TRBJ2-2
CASSSGSIEVAGELFF
TGTGCCAGCTCCTCCGGGAGCATCGAGGTTGCCGGGGAGCTGTTTTTT
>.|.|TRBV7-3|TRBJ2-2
CASSLTTFTAGTGELFF
TGTGCCAGCAGCTTAACCACGTTCACCGCAGGGACCGGGGAGCTGTTTTTT
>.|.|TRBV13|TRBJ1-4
CASSLVSGTVF
TGTGCCAGCAGCTTAGTTTCGGGAACTGTTTTT
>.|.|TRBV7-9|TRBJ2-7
CASAEGHYRGEQYF
TGTGCCAGCGCGGAGGGACACTACCGCGGCGAGCAGTACTTC
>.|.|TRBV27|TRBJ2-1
CASSFGTGTYNEQFF
TGTGCCAGCAGTTTCGGGACCGGAACCTACAATGAGCAGTTCTTC
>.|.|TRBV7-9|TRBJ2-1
CASSFRNNEQFF
TGTGCCAGCAGCTTCAGGAACAATGAGCAGTTCTTC
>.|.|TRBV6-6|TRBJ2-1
CASSFGILTEQFF
TGTGCCAGCAGTTTCGGGATCCTAACGGAGCAGTTCTTC
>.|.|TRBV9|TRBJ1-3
CASSEGYGNTIYF
TGTGCCAGCAGCGAGGGGTACGGAAACACCATATATTTT
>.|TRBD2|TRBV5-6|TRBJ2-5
CASSSETSGAQETQYF
TGTGCCAGCAGCTCGGAGACTAGCGGGGCGCAAGAGACCCAGTACTTC
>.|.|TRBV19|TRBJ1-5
CASRMNRDTRYQPQHF
TGTGCCAGTAGGATGAACCGGGACACCCGTTATCAGCCCCAGCATTTT
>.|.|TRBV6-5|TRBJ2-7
CASSYFRASLYEQYF
TGTGCCAGCAGTTACTTCCGGGCCTCCTTGTACGAGCAGTACTTC
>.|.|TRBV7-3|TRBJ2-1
CASSLISGPYNEQFF
TGTGCCAGCAGCTTAATATCGGGGCCCTACAATGAGCAGTTCTTC
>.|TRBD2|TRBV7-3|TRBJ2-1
CASSPLAGASYNEQFF
TGTGCCAGCAGCCCGTTAGCGGGAGCCAGCTACAATGAGCAGTTCTTC
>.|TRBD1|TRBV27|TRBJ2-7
CASSLGQGAPEQYF
TGTGCCAGCAGTTTAGGACAGGGGGCGCCCGAGCAGTACTTC
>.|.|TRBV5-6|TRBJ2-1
CASSWGTAMGYEQFF
TGTGCCAGCAGCTGGGGGACTGCAATGGGCTATGAGCAGTTCTTC
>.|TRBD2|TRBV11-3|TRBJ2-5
CASSQLTGTSGTETQYF
TGTGCCAGCAGCCAATTGACCGGGACTAGCGGGACGGAGACCCAGTACTTC
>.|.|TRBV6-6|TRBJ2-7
CASSYLGLPEQYF
TGTGCCAGCAGTTACTTGGGGCTCCCCGAGCAGTACTTC
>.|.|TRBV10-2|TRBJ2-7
CASSESGGRGEQYF
TGCGCCAGCAGTGAGTCGGGAGGGAGGGGGGAGCAGTACTTC
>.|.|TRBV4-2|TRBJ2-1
CASSDHNEQFF
TGTGCCAGCAGCGACCACAATGAGCAGTTCTTC
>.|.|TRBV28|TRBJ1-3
CASSFIGSGNTIYF
TGTGCCAGCAGTTTCATCGGGTCTGGAAACACCATATATTTT
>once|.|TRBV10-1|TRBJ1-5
CASSEDQGSQRQPQHF
TGCGCCAGCAGTGAGGACCAGGGGAGTCAGAGACAGCCCCAGCATTTT
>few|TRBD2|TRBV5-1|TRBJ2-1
CASSLTSGYNEQFF
TGTGCCAGCAGCTTGACTAGCGGATACAATGAGCAGTTCTTC
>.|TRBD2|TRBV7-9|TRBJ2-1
CASSTLGSTEGRDEQFF
TGTGCCAGCAGCACGCTGGGCAGCACAGAGGGGAGGGATGAGCAGTTCTTC
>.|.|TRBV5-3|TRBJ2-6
CARSLGGASGANVLTF
TGTGCCAGAAGCTTGGGAGGGGCATCTGGGGCCAACGTCCTGACTTTC
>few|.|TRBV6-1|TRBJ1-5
CASSLEISNQPQHF
TGTGCCAGCAGTTTAGAAATTAGCAATCAGCCCCAGCATTTT
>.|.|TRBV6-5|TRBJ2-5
CASALRHQETQYF
TGTGCCAGTGCCCTGCGCCACCAAGAGACCCAGTACTTC